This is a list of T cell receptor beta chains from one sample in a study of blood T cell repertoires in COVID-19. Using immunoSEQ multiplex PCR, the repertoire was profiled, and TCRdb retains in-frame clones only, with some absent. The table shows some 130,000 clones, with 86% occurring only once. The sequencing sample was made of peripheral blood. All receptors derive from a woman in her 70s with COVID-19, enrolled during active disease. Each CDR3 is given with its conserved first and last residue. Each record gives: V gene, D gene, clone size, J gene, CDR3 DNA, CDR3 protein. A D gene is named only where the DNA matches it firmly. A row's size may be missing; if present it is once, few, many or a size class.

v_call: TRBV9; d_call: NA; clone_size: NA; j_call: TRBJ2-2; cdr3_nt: TGTGCCAGCAGCGCCTACTCCGATCCGAACACCGGGGAGCTGTTTTTT; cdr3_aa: CASSAYSDPNTGELFF
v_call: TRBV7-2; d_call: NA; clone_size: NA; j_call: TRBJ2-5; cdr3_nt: TGTGCCAGCAGCTTAGTAGGCAGGGAAAGGTGGGAGACCCAGTACTTC; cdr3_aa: CASSLVGRERWETQYF
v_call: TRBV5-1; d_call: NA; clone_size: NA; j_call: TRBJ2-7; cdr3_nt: TGCGCCAGCAGCTTATGGGACAACTACGAGCAGTACTTC; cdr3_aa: CASSLWDNYEQYF
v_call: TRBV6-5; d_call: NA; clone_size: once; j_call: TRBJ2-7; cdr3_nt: TGTGCCAGCAGTTACCAGGGGCCGGCCTACGAGCAGTACTTC; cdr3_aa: CASSYQGPAYEQYF
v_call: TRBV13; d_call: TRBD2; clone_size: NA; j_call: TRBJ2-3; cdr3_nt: TGTGCCAGCAGCTGGGGGGGACTAAACACAGATACGCAGTATTTT; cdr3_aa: CASSWGGLNTDTQYF
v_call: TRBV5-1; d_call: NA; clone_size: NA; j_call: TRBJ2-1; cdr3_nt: TGCGCCAGCAGCTTGACCGGGGGCAATGAGCAGTTCTTC; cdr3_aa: CASSLTGGNEQFF
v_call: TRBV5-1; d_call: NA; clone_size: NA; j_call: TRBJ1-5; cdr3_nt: TGCGCCAGCAGCTTGGCCGGGGAGCCCCAGCATTTT; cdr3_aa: CASSLAGEPQHF
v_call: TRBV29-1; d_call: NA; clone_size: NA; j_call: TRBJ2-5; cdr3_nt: TGCTGCGTTGGGGGACTGGGTGGGGGAGAGACCCAGTACTTC; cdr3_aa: CCVGGLGGGETQYF
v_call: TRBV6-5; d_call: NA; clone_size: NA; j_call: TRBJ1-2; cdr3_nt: TGTGCCAGCAAGCTCCGTTTCTATGGCTACACCTTC; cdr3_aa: CASKLRFYGYTF
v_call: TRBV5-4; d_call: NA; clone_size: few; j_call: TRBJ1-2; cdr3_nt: TGTGCCAGCAGCTGGAGCGGAAAATACTATGGCTACACCTTC; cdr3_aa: CASSWSGKYYGYTF
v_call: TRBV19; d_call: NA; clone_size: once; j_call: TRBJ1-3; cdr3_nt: TGTGCCAGTAGTAGGGAGCCCGGGAACACCATATATTTT; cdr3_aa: CASSREPGNTIYF
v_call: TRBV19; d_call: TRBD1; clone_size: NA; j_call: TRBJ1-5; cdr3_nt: TGTGCCAGTTCAATCGACAGGGCCTCTGGAAACCAGCATTTT; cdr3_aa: CASSIDRASGNQHF
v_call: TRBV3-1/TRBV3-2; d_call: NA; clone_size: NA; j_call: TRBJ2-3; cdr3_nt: TGTGCCAGCAGTTCCGGGAGTGCCGGCACAGATACGCAGTATTTT; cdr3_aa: CASSSGSAGTDTQYF
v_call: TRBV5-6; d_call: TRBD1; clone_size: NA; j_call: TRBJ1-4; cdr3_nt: TGTGCCAGCAGCGGAAGAACAGGGGGCGCCTATGAAAAACTGTTTTTT; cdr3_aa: CASSGRTGGAYEKLFF
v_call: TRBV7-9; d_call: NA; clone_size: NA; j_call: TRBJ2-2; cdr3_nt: TGTGCCAGCAGCTTAGGGGACTCTTTCACCGGGGAGCTGTTTTTT; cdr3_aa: CASSLGDSFTGELFF
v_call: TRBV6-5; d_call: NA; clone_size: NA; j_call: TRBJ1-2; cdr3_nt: TGTGCCAGCAGTTACCGGTTTAACTATGGCTACACCTTC; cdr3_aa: CASSYRFNYGYTF
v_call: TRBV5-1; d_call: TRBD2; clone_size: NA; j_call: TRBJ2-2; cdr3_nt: TGCGCCAGCGAAGGTCGGGGGGTGAACACCGGGGAGCTGTTTTTT; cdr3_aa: CASEGRGVNTGELFF
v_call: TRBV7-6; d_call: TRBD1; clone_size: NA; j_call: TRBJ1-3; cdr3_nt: TGTACCAGCAGCCCGGGGACAGGGCAGAGGAACACCATATATTTT; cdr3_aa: CTSSPGTGQRNTIYF
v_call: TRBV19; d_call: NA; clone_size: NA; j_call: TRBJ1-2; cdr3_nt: TGTGCCAGTAGTACCCGGGACTATGGCTACACCTTC; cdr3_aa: CASSTRDYGYTF
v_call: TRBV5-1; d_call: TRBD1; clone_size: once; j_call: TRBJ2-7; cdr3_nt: TGCGCCAGCAGCCGAGGGGCAGGGGGCTCCTACGAGCAGTACTTC; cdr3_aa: CASSRGAGGSYEQYF
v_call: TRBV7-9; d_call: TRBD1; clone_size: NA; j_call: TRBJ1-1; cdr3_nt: TGTGCCAGCAGCCCGAAGGGACAGGAAACGCCGGCTTTCTTT; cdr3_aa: CASSPKGQETPAFF
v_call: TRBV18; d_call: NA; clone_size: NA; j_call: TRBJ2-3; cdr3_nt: TGTGCCAGCTCACCGCAAAGGGGTTTAAGCACAGATACGCAGTATTTT; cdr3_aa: CASSPQRGLSTDTQYF
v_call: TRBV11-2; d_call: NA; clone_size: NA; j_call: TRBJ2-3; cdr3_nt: TGTGCCAGCAGCTTAGGGGTCAGCGGCAGGAAGATAGATACGCAGTATTTT; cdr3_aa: CASSLGVSGRKIDTQYF
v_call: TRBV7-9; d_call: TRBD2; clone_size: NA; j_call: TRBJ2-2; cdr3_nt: TGTGCCAGCAGCTTACTAGCGGGAGCCACCGGGGAGCTGTTTTTT; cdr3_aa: CASSLLAGATGELFF
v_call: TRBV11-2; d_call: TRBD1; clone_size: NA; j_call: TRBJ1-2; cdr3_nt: TGTGCCAGCAGCTTTCGGACAGGGTCGTTCGGCTACACCTTC; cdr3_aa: CASSFRTGSFGYTF
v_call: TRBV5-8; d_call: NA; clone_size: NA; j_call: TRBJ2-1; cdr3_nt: TGTGCCAGTAGCCTAACTCTGCAGTTCTTC; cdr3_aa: CASSLTLQFF
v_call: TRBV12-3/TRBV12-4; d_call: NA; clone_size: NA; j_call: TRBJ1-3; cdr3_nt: TGTGCCAGCATCGTACACTCTGGAAACACCATATATTTT; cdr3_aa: CASIVHSGNTIYF
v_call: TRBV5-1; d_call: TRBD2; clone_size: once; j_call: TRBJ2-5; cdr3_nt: TGCGCCAGCAGCTTGGGTAGCGGGGGGACTCAAGAGACCCAGTACTTC; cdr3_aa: CASSLGSGGTQETQYF
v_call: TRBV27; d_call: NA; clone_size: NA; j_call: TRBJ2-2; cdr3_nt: TGTGCCAGCAGTTTCCGCGGGGCCAACACCGGGGAGCTGTTTTTT; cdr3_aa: CASSFRGANTGELFF
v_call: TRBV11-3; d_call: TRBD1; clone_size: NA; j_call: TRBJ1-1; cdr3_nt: TGTGCCAGCAGCTCGGGACAGGGGGCAGGGACTGAAGCTTTCTTT; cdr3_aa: CASSSGQGAGTEAFF
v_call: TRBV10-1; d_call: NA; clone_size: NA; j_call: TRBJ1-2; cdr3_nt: TGCGCCAGCAGTGAGTCGAGGGGGAATGGCTACACCTTC; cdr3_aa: CASSESRGNGYTF
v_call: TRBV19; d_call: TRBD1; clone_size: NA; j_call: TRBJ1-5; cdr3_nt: TGTGCCAGCCTAGGGGGCAGGTATCAGCCCCAGCATTTT; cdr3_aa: CASLGGRYQPQHF
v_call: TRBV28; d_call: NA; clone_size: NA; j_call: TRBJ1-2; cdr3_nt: TGTGCCAGCAGTTTAAGAGGAGGCTATGGCTACACCTTC; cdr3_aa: CASSLRGGYGYTF
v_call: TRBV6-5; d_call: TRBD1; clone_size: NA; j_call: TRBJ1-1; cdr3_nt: TGTGCCAGCAGGCCCGGGACAGGGGGCACTGAAGCTTTCTTT; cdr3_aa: CASRPGTGGTEAFF
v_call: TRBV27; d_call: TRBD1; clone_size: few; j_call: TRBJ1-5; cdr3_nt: TGTGCCAGCAGTTTAGGTTACAGGGGTGGCGATCAGCCCCAGCATTTT; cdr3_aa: CASSLGYRGGDQPQHF
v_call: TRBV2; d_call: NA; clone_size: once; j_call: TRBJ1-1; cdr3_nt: TGTGCCAGCAACGGGGGAAACACTGAAGCTTTCTTT; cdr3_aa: CASNGGNTEAFF
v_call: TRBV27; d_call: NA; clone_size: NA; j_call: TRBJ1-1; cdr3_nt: TGTGCCAGCACTGCCAGGGGAAGCACTGAAGCTTTCTTT; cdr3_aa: CASTARGSTEAFF
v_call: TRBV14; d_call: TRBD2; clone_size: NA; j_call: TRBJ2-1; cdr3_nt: TGTGCCAGCAGCTCCCGACTAGCGGGTGGTGAGCAGTTCTTC; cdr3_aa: CASSSRLAGGEQFF
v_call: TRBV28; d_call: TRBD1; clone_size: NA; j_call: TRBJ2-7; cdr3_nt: TGTGCCAGCAGAAGGGACAGTTCGGGCACCGAGCAGTACTTC; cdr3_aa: CASRRDSSGTEQYF
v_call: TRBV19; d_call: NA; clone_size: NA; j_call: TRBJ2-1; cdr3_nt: TGTGCCAGTAGTATAGGAGGAAATTCTGTGAATGAGCAGTTCTTC; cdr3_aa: CASSIGGNSVNEQFF
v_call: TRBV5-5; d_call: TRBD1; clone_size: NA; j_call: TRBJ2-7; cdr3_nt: TGTGCCAGCAGTCAGACGACAGGGGGGAGCTACGAGCAGTACTTC; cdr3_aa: CASSQTTGGSYEQYF
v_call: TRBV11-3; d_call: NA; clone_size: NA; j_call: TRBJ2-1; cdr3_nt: TGTGCCAGCAGCTTAGCCGTCTACAATGAGCAGTTCTTC; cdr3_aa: CASSLAVYNEQFF
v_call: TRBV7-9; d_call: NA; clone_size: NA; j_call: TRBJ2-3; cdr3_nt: TGTGCCAGCAGCTTAGGGGGGCTGAACACAGATACGCAGTATTTT; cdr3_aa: CASSLGGLNTDTQYF
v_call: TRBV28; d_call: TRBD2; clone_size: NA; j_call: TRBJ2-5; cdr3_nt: TGTGCCAGCAGTTCGCGATTTGGCGGGGGAGTACAAGAGACCCAGTACTTC; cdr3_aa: CASSSRFGGGVQETQYF
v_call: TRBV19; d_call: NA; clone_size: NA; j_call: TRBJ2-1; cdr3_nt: TGTGCCAGTAGTGTGGCAGGTGTGGGACTTGATGAGCAGTTCTTC; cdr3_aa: CASSVAGVGLDEQFF
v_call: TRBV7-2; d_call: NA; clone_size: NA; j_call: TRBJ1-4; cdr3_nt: TGTGCCAGCAGTCAGGAAAACGATGAAAAACTGTTTTTT; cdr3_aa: CASSQENDEKLFF
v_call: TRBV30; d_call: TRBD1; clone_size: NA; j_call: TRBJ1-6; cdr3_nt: TGTGCCTGGAGTGGGGACAGCCGAAGCTCCTATAATTCACCCCTCCACTTT; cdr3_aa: CAWSGDSRSSYNSPLHF
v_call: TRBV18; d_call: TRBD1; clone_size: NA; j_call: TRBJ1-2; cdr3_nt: TGTGCCAGCTCAGCAGACAGGGAAGCTAACTATGGCTACACCTTC; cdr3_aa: CASSADREANYGYTF
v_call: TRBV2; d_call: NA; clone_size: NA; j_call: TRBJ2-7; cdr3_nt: TGTGCCAGCAGTGATTCGACAGGACCCTACGAGCAGTACTTC; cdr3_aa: CASSDSTGPYEQYF
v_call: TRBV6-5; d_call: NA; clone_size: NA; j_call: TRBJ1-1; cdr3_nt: TGTGCCAGCATTCGGGGGGATATGAACACTGAAGCTTTCTTT; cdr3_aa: CASIRGDMNTEAFF
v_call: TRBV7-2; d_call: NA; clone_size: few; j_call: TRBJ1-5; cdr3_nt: TGTGCCAGCAGCACCTTAGGACAATATAGCAATCAGCCCCAGCATTTT; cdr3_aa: CASSTLGQYSNQPQHF
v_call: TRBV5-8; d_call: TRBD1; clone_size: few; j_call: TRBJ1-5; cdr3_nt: TGTGCCAGCAGCCCTGGGACAGGGGGTAATCAGCCCCAGCATTTT; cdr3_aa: CASSPGTGGNQPQHF
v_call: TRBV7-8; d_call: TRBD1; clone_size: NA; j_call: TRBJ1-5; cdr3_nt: TGTGCCAGCAGCGGAACAGGGGGTGTCAATCAGCCCCAGCATTTT; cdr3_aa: CASSGTGGVNQPQHF
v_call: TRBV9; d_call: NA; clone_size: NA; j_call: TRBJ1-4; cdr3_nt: TGTGCCAGCAGCACACGGACAGTCTTTGGGGGTGAAAAACTGTTTTTT; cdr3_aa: CASSTRTVFGGEKLFF